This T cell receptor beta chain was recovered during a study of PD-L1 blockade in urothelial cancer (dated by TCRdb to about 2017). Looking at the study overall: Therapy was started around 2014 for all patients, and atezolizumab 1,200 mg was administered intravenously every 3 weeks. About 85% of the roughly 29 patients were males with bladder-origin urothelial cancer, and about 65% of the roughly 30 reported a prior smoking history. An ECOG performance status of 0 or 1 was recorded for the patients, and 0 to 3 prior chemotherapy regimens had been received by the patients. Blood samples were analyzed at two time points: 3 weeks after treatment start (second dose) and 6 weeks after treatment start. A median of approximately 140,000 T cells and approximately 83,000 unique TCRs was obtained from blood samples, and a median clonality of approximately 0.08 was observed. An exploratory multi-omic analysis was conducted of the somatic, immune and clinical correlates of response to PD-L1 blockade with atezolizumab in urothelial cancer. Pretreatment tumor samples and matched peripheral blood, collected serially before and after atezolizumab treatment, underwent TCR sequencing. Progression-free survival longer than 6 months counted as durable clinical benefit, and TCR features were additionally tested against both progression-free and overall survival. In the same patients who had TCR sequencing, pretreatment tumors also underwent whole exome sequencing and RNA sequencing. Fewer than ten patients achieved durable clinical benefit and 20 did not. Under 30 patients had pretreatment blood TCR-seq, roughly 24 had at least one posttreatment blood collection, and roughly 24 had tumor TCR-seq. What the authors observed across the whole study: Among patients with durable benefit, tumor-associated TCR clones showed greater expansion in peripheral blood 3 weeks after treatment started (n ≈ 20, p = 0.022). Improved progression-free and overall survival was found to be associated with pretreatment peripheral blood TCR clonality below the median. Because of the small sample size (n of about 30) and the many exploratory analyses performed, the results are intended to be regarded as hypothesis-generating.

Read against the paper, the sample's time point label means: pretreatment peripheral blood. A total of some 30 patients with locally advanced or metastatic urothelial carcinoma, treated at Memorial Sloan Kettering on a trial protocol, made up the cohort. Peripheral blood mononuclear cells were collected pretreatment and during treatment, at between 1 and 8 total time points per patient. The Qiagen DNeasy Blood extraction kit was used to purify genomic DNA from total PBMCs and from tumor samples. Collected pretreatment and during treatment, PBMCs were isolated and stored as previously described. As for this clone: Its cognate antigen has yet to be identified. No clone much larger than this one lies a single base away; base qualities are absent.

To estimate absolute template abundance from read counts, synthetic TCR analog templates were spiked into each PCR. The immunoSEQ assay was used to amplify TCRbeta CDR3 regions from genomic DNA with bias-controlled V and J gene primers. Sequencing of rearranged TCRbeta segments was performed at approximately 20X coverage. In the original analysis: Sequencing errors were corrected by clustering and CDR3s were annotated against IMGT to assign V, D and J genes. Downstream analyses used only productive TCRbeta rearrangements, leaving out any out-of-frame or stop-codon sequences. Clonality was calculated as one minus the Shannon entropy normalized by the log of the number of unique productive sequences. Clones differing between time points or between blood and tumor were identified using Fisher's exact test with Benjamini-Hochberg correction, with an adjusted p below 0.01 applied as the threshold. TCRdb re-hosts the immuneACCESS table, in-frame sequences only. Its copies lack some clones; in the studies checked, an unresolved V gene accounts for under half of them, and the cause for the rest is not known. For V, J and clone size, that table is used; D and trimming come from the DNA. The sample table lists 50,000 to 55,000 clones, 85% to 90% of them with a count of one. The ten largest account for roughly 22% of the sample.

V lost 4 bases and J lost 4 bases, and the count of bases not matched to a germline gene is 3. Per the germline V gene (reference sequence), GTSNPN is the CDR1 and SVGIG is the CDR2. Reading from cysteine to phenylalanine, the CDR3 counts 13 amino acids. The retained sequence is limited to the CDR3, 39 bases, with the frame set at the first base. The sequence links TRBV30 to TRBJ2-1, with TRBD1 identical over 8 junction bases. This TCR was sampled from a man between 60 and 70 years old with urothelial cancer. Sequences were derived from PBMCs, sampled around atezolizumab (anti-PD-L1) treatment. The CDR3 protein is CAWTGGRYNEQFF. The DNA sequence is TGTGCCTGGACAGGGGGCAGGTACAATGAGCAGTTCTTC.